These 15 T cell receptor beta chains share one sample of origin, sequenced in a study of OX40 agonist ivuxolimab in advanced cancers. Repertoires were generated with immunoSEQ multiplex PCR, while TCRdb's copy carries only in-frame clones and drops some. The repertoire has about 70,000 clones, about 86% of them found once; the top ten carry 2.5% to 3.5%. The sequencing used CD4+ or CD8+ T cells sorted from blood, collected in a trial of the OX40 agonist ivuxolimab. These receptors all come from an adult with an advanced solid tumor such as melanoma, head and neck, liver or kidney cancer.

This chain connects TRBV6-1 to TRBJ2-7; the D gene is possibly TRBD2 (5 bases). Trimming removed 6 bases from V and 3 bases from J, with 12 bases in between. Germline values: CDR1 MNHNS, CDR2 SASEGT. The CDR3 is made up of 13 amino acids. In DNA, the CDR3 is TGTGCCAGCAGACGTACCGGGAACTACGAGCAGTACTTC. Residues: CASRRTGNYEQYF.

The chain employs TRBV30 and TRBJ2-5; D is perhaps TRBD1 or TRBD2 (5 bases each). The CDR3 consists of 13 residues. From germline, CDR1 is GTSNPN and CDR2 SVGIG (reference sequence). Trimming shortened V by 0 bases and J by 6 bases, and 11 bases separated the two germline ends. The CDR3 here is CAWSVGTGKTQYF. The CDR3, as DNA: TGTGCCTGGAGTGTAGGGACGGGGAAGACCCAGTACTTC.

The chain couples TRBV2 to TRBJ1-1; tentative D call: TRBD1 (5 bases). Germline assignment: CDR1 SNHLY and CDR2 FYNNEI. The CDR3 is 12 residues long. V was shortened by 3 bases and J by 5 bases, with 7 bases between the two germline ends. This CDR3 reads CASSDEGTEAFF. The CDR3 DNA reads as TGTGCCAGCAGTGATGAGGGGACTGAAGCTTTCTTT.

V and J are TRBV29-1 and TRBJ1-4, with no clear D. This CDR3 has 14 amino acids. The germline V and J ends were trimmed by 4 bases and 8 bases, with 17 bases remaining between them. CDR1 and CDR2 from the germline V gene are SQVTM and ANQGSEA. CDR3 loop: CSVAGGEVEEKLFF. The CDR3 region has the DNA TGCAGCGTTGCTGGCGGTGAGGTTGAAGAAAAACTGTTTTTT.

The chain is built from TRBV6-5 and TRBJ2-7; 7 bases are shared with TRBD1. The CDR3 runs 13 residues. Germline CDR1 and CDR2: MNHEY and SVGAGI. The J segment lost 3 bases and the V segment lost 6 bases, leaving 5 bases of the junction unmatched. CDR3 nucleotide sequence: TGTGCCAGCAGCCTGACAGGGCGCTACGAGCAGTACTTC. It encodes CASSLTGRYEQYF.

The gene calls are TRBV5-4 and TRBJ1-2; D is undetermined. Trimming pared 0 bases from V and 3 bases from J, leaving 12 bases between. This CDR3 contains 15 residues. CDR1 is SGHNT and CDR2 is YYREEE in the germline V gene (reference sequence). As DNA, the CDR3 is TGTGCCAGCAGCTTGGGCGGTGGTGCCCACTATGGCTACACCTTC. Amino acids: CASSLGGGAHYGYTF.

The J gene is TRBJ2-7, the V gene TRBV6-5; D is uncertain. Trimming left V 2 bases short and J 3 bases short, with 8 bases between. In germline, CDR1 is MNHEY, CDR2 SVGAGI. There are 13 residues in the CDR3. The CDR3 DNA reads as TGTGCCAGCAGTTACGGTCCGTTCTACGAGCAGTACTTC. It translates to CASSYGPFYEQYF.

This chain connects TRBV11-1 to TRBJ2-3; D unresolved. Trimming removed 1 base from V and 2 bases from J, with 4 bases in between. This CDR3 is built from 13 residues. The germline V gene encodes CDR1 SGHAT and CDR2 FQDESV (reference sequence). CDR3 protein: CASSLDPTDTQYF. CDR3 DNA: TGTGCCAGCAGCTTAGACCCCACAGATACGCAGTATTTT. The full variable domain, its missing parts supplied by reference TRBV11-1 and TRBJ2-3, is EAEVAQSPRYKITEKSQAVAFWCDPISGHATLYWYRQILGQGPELLVQFQDESVVDDSQLPKDRFSAERLKGVDSTLKIQPAELGDSAMYLCASSLDPTDTQYFGPGTRLTVL.

The chain carries TRBV29-1 and TRBJ1-2, with a possible D match to TRBD1 (5 bases). The CDR3 spans 12 residues. V dropped 6 bases and J dropped 4 bases, with 12 bases sitting between them. Germline assignment: CDR1 SQVTM and CDR2 ANQGSEA. The CDR3 loop reads CSVQEGLYGYTF. The CDR3 DNA is TGCAGCGTCCAAGAGGGGCTCTATGGCTACACCTTC.

CDR3 nucleotide sequence: TGCGCCAGCAGCCGCGGACAGGGGGCATACAACGAGCAGTACTTC. Residues: CASSRGQGAYNEQYF. This chain connects TRBV5-1 to TRBJ2-7; 11 bases are a match to TRBD1. Germline CDR1 and CDR2: SGHRS and YFSETQ. CDR3 length: 15 residues. J lost 5 bases, V lost 4 bases, and 8 bases had no gene match.

A few counts support this clone. This chain joins TRBV10-3 and TRBJ1-2; D possibly corresponds to TRBD1 (6 bases). CDR1 ENHRY and CDR2 SYGVKD come from the germline V gene. V lost 6 bases, J lost 1 base, and 15 bases lay in between. The CDR3 covers 15 residues. The DNA for the CDR3 is TGTGCCATCAGGCCCCGGGACACCCTTAACTATGGCTACACCTTC. Translation gives CAIRPRDTLNYGYTF.

The gene calls are TRBV29-1 and TRBJ2-4; 8 nucleotides agree with TRBD1. Trimming at V came to 4 bases and at J to 6 bases, leaving 11 bases not matched to a gene. The CDR3 totals 15 residues. Germline V gives CDR1 SQVTM, CDR2 ANQGSEA. The CDR3 loop is CSVGVGQGPRNIQYF. The CDR3 region has the DNA TGCAGCGTTGGTGTCGGACAGGGCCCCAGAAACATTCAGTACTTC.

As regards this clone: Other DNA sequences of this sample code for an identical CDR3. CDR3 in DNA: TGCAGCGTTGCGACAGGTAGTACAGATACGCAGTATTTT. It codes for CSVATGSTDTQYF. This chain uses TRBV29-1 with TRBJ2-3; possible D gene TRBD1, 6 bases. V lost 4 bases and J lost 3, with 11 bases in between. The germline V gene has CDR1 SQVTM and CDR2 ANQGSEA. This CDR3 is 13 amino acids long.

This clone was recorded only once. V gene TRBV25-1 combines with J gene TRBJ2-1, with TRBD2 matching 15 bases. The CDR3 is 15 residues long. The junction had 2 bases not matched to a gene; V was cut back by 2 bases and J by 9 bases. The germline V gene has CDR1 MGHDK and CDR2 SYGVNS. CDR3 loop: CASSEGGLAGGEQFF. In nucleotides, the CDR3 is TGTGCCAGCAGTGAAGGGGGACTAGCGGGAGGTGAGCAGTTCTTC.

The V gene is TRBV19, the J gene TRBJ2-2; no clear D. CDR1 and CDR2 (germline): LNHDA, SQIVND (reference sequence). Trimming stripped 5 bases from V and 6 bases from J, with 10 bases between. The CDR3 has 13 residues. The CDR3 is CASSAVDSGELFF. Written as DNA, the CDR3 is TGTGCCAGTAGTGCCGTCGATTCCGGGGAGCTGTTTTTT.